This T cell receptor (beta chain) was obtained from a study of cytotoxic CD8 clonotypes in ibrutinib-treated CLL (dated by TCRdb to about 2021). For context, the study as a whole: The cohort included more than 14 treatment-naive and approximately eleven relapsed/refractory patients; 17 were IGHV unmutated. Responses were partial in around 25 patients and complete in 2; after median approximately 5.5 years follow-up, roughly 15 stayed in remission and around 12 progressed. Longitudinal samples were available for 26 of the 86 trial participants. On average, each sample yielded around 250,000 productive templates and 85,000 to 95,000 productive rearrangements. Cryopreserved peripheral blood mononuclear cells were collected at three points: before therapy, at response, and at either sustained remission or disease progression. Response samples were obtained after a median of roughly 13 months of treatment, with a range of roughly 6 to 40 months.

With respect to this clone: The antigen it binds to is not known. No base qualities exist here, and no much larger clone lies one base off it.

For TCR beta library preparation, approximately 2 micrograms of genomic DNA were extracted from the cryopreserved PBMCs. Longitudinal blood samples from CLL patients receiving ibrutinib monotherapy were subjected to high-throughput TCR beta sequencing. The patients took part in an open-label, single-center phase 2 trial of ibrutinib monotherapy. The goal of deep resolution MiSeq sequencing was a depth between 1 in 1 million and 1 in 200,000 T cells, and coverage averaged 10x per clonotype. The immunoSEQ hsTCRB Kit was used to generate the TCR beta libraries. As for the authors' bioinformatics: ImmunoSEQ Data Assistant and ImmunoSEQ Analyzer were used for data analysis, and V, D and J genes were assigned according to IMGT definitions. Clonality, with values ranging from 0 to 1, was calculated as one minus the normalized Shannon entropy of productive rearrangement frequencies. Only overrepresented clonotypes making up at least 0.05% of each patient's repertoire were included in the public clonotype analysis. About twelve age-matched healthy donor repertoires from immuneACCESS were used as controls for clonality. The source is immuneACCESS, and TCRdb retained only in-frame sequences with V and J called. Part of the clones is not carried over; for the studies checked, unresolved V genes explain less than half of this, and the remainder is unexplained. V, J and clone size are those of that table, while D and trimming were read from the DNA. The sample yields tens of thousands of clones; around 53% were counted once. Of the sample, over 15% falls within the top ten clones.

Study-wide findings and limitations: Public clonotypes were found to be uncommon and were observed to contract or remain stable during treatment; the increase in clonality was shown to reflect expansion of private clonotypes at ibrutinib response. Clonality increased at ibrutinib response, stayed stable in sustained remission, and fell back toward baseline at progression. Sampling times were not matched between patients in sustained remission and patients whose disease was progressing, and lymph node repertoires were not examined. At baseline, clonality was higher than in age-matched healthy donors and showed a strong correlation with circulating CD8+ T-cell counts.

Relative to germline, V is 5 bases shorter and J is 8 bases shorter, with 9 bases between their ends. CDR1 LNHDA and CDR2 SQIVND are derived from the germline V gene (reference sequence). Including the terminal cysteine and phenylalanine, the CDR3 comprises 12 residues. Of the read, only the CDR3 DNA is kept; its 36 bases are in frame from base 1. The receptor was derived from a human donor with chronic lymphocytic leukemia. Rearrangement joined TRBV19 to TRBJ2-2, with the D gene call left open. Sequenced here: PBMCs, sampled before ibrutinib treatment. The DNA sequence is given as TGTGCCAGTAGTGGTTCGTTTGGGGAGCTGTTTTTT. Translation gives CASSGSFGELFF.